The 20 T cell receptor beta chains listed next were all sequenced from one sample in a study of B cell selection in AIRE deficiency. Sorted regulatory T cells were CD4-positive, CD25-high and CD127-low or negative. Sequencing used immunoSEQ multiplex PCR; TCRdb keeps in-frame clones, though not all of them. Of some 14,000 clones in the sample, roughly 91% were seen once. The sequencing input was Tregs sorted from PBMCs. The receptor set was obtained from a human donor with AIRE deficiency.

CDR3 bases: TGTGCCATCAGTGAGCCGGCAGGGGGCGACTATGGCTACACCTTC. This gives the protein CAISEPAGGDYGYTF. The chain links TRBV10-3 to TRBJ1-2; TRBD1 matches 8 bases. CDR3 length equals 15 residues. Germline values: CDR1 ENHRY, CDR2 SYGVKD. The V segment lost 2 bases and the J segment 3 bases; nucleotides outside the gene matches: 5.

The sample holds a few counts of this clone. Written as DNA, the CDR3 is TGTGCCAGCAGAAACTCCCAGAGCTCCTACGAGCAGTACTTC. Protein: CASRNSQSSYEQYF. V is TRBV6-1 and J is TRBJ2-7; D is uncertain. V was pared by 6 bases and J by 0 bases, with 12 bases between. The CDR3 extends over 14 amino acids. The germline CDR1 and CDR2 sequences are MNHNS and SASEGT.

V gene TRBV27 combines with J gene TRBJ2-1; 8 bases fit TRBD1. Germline trimming cut 4 bases from V and 8 bases from J; bases unmatched to any gene: 13. Germline V CDR1 and CDR2: MNHEY, SMNVEV (reference sequence). This CDR3 has 16 amino acids. This CDR3 is CASSWAGQGAKYEQFF. CDR3 sequence (DNA): TGTGCCAGCAGTTGGGCAGGGCAGGGGGCAAAGTATGAGCAGTTCTTC.

The V gene is TRBV6-1, the J gene TRBJ1-5; D is unresolved. The CDR3 is made up of 13 amino acids. V gave up 1 base and J gave up 1 base, with 2 bases separating them. Germline lookup yields CDR1 MNHNS and CDR2 SASEGT. The DNA of the CDR3 is TGTGCCAGCAGTGAAGGGAGCAATCAGCCCCAGCATTTT. Amino acids: CASSEGSNQPQHF.

The chain joins TRBV6-5 to TRBJ2-7; possible D gene TRBD2, 6 bases. V was pared by 6 bases and J by 7 bases, with 19 bases between. CDR3 length equals 14 residues. CDR1 MNHEY and CDR2 SVGAGI come from the germline V gene. The DNA for the CDR3 is TGTGCCAGCAGAGACGGAGGGCCGGTGCGTGAGCAGTACTTC. It is translated as CASRDGGPVREQYF.

The chain recombines TRBV29-1 with TRBJ2-3, with D unresolved. The CDR3 extends over 11 amino acids. Germline V CDR1 and CDR2: SQVTM, ANQGSEA. The germline V and J ends were trimmed by 3 bases and 6 bases, with 7 bases remaining between them. CDR3 in amino acids: CSVEVSDTQYF. CDR3 sequence (DNA): TGCAGCGTTGAGGTTTCGGATACGCAGTATTTT.

V gene TRBV7-9 combines with J gene TRBJ2-1; no clear D gene. Trimming left V 1 base short and J 16 bases short, with 14 bases between. Germline CDR1 SEHNR, CDR2 FQNEAQ (reference sequence). The CDR3 covers 12 residues. Here the CDR3 reads CASSLELQFGFF. CDR3 sequence (DNA): TGTGCCAGCAGCTTAGAACTTCAGTTCGGCTTCTTC.

The CDR3 DNA follows: TGTGCCAGCAGCTTCACAGGGGGCTATGGCTACACCTTC. It codes for CASSFTGGYGYTF. The chain is built from TRBV11-2 and TRBJ1-2; 8 bases align to TRBD1. The junction had 1 base not matched to a gene; V was cut back by 3 bases and J by 4 bases. The CDR3 spans 13 residues. Germline V gene sequence: CDR1 SGHAT, CDR2 FQNNGV.

This clone was detected a few times. The chain combines TRBV29-1 with TRBJ2-7; tentative D call: TRBD1 (6 bases). Germline CDR1 SQVTM, CDR2 ANQGSEA. The CDR3 consists of 13 residues. Trimming shortened V by 7 bases and J by 2 bases, and 15 bases separated the two germline ends. DNA for the CDR3: TGCAGCGCCCAGGCACAGGGAACCTACGAGCAGTACTTC. This codes for CSAQAQGTYEQYF.

The DNA of the CDR3 is TGCAGTGCTGGACCATATTACGAGCAGTTCTTC. Amino acid sequence: CSAGPYYEQFF. This sequence joins TRBV20-1 and TRBJ2-1; D gene uncertain. The CDR3 runs 11 residues. The V and J ends lost 5 bases and 10 bases respectively, with 12 bases between them. The germline V gene encodes CDR1 DFQATT and CDR2 SNEGSKA (reference sequence).

CDR3 region: CATSREDGVGETQYF. CDR3 in DNA: TGTGCCACCAGCAGAGAGGATGGGGTTGGGGAGACCCAGTACTTC. V is TRBV15 and J is TRBJ2-5; unclear D gene. The length of the CDR3 is 15 residues. Germline V gene data show CDR1 as LNHNV and CDR2 as YYDKDF (reference sequence). V gave up 0 bases and J gave up 5 bases, with 13 bases separating them.

This chain uses TRBV30 with TRBJ1-2; no firm D call. V was trimmed by 0 bases and J by 4 bases, leaving 6 bases between them. Germline loops: CDR1 GTSNPN, CDR2 SVGIG (reference sequence). CDR3 length equals 12 residues. The CDR3 reads CAWSVDLYGYTF. Here the CDR3 DNA reads TGTGCCTGGAGTGTAGATCTCTATGGCTACACCTTC.

The chain combines TRBV5-1 with TRBJ1-1; D is undetermined. The CDR3 has 11 residues. The V end was cut by 4 bases, the J end by 3 bases, with 4 bases between. Per germline, CDR1 SGHRS and CDR2 YFSETQ. The CDR3 region has the DNA TGCGCCAGCAGCCTGGACACTGAAGCTTTCTTT. Translated: CASSLDTEAFF.

This chain connects TRBV18 to TRBJ1-1; D possibly corresponds to TRBD1 (6 bases). V gave up 3 bases and J gave up 5 bases, with 7 bases separating them. Germline V gene lookup returns CDR1 KGHSH and CDR2 LQKENI. The CDR3 loop spans 12 amino acids. The CDR3 nucleotides read TGTGCCAGCTCACCTACAGGGACTGAAGCTTTCTTT. Protein: CASSPTGTEAFF.

The chain employs TRBV28 and TRBJ1-5, with D possibly being TRBD1 (5 bases). Between the trimmed V and J ends, which lost 3 bases and 3 bases, there was a span of 15 bases. CDR3 length: 16 amino acids. Germline CDR1 is MDHEN and CDR2 is SYDVKM. CDR3 bases: TGTGCCAGCAGTTTGTGGGGAATGGGGCTCAATCAGCCCCAGCATTTT. Its protein product is CASSLWGMGLNQPQHF.

This chain joins TRBV11-2 and TRBJ2-1; D unresolved. The V end was cut by 4 bases, the J end by 7 bases, with 8 bases between. CDR1 and CDR2 (germline): SGHAT, FQNNGV. This CDR3 region has 12 residues. This chain's CDR3 is CASSSQINEQFF. CDR3 nucleotides: TGTGCCAGCAGCTCTCAGATTAATGAGCAGTTCTTC.

This clone was counted a single time. The chain uses TRBV4-3 and TRBJ1-5, with unresolved D. Trimming took 3 bases from V and 4 from J, leaving 13 bases between them. This CDR3 has 15 residues. The germline gives CDR1 LGHNA, CDR2 YSLEER. The CDR3 is CASSQRLLGNQPQHF. In nucleotides, the CDR3 is TGCGCCAGCAGCCAGAGACTTCTAGGGAATCAGCCCCAGCATTTT.

V gene TRBV11-2 combines with J gene TRBJ1-2; D is unclear. The V gene lost 6 bases and the J gene lost 2 bases, with 16 bases spanning the gap. Germline V CDR1 and CDR2: SGHAT, FQNNGV. CDR3 length: 15 amino acids. CDR3 in amino acids: CASSFLGIPNYGYTF. The CDR3 nucleotides are TGTGCCAGCAGTTTCCTCGGTATTCCGAACTATGGCTACACCTTC.

The V gene is TRBV10-3, the J gene TRBJ1-2, with a possible D match to TRBD1 (5 bases). The CDR3 extends over 14 amino acids. The germline CDR1 and CDR2 sequences are ENHRY and SYGVKD. V dropped 5 bases and J dropped 7 bases, with 17 bases sitting between them. DNA of the CDR3: TGTGCCATCAGTTATACTCAGGGAGGCCCTGGCTACACCTTC. Protein: CAISYTQGGPGYTF.

The rearrangement links TRBV4-2 to TRBJ1-3; no clear D. The CDR3 contains 13 residues. The germline CDR1 and CDR2 sequences are LGHNA and YNFKEQ. V gave up 1 base and J gave up 2 bases, with 3 bases separating them. This chain's CDR3 is CASSQAAGNTIYF. CDR3 coding DNA: TGTGCCAGCAGCCAAGCAGCTGGAAACACCATATATTTT.